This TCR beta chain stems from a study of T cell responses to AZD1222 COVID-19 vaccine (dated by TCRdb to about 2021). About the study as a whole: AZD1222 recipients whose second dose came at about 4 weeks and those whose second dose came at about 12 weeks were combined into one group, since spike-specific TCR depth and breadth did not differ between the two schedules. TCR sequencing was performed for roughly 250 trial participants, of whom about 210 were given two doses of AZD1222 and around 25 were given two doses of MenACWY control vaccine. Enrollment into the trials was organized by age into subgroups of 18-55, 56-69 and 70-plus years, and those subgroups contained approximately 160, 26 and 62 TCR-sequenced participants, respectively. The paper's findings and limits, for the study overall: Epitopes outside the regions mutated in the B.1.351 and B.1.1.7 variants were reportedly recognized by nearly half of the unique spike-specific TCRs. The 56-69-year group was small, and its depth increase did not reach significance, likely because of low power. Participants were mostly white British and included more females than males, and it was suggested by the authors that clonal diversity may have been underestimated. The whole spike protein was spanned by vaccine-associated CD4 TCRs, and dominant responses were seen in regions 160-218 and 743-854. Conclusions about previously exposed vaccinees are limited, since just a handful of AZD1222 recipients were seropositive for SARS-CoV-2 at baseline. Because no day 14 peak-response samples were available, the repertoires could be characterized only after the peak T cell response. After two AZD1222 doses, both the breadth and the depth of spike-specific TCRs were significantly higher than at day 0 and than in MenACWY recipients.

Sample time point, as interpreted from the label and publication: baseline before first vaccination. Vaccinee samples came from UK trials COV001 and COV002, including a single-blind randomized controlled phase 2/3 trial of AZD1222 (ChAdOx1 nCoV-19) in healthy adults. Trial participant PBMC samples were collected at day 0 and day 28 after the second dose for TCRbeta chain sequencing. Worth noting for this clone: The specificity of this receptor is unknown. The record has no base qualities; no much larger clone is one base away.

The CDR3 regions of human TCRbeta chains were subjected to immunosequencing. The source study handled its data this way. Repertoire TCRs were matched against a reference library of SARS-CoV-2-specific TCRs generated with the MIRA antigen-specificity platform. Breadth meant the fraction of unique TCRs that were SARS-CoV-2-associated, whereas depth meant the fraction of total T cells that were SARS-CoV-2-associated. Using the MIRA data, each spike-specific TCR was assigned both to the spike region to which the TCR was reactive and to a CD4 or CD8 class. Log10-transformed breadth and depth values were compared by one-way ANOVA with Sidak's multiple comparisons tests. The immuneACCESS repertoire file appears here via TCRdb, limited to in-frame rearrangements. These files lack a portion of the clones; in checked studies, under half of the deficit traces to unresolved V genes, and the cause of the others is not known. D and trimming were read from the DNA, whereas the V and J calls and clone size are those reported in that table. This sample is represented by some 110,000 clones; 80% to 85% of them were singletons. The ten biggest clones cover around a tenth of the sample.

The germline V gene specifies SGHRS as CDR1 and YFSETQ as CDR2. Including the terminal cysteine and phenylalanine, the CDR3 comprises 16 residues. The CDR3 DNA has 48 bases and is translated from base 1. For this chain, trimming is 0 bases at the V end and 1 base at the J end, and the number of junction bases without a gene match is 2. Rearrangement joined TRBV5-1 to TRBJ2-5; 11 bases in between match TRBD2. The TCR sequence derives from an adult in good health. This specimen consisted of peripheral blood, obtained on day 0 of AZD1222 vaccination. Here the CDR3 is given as CASSLASGGIQETQYF. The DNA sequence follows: TGCGCCAGCAGCTTGGCTAGCGGGGGGATCCAAGAGACCCAGTACTTC.